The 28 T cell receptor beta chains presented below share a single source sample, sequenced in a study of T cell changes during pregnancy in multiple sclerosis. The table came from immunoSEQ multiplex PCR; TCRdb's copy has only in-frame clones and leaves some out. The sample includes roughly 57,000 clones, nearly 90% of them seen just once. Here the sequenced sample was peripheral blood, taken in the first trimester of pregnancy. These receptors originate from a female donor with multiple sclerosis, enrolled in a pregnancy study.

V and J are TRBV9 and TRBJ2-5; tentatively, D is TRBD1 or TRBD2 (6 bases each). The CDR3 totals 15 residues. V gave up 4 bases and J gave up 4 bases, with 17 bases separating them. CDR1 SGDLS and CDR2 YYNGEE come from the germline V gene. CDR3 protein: CASSLGGTDGETQYF. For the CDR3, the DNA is TGTGCCAGCAGCTTAGGGGGGACTGACGGAGAGACCCAGTACTTC.

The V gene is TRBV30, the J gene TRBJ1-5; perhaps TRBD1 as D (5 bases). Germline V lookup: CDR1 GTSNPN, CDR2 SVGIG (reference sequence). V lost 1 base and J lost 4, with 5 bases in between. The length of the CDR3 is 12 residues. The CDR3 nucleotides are TGTGCCTGGAGTGAGGGGAATCAGCCCCAGCATTTT. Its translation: CAWSEGNQPQHF.

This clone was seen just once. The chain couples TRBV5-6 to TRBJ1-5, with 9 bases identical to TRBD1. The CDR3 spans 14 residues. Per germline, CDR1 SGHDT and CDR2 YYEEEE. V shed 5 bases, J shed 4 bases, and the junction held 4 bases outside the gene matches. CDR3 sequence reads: CASSYRGRNQPQHF. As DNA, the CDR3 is TGTGCCAGCAGTTACAGGGGGCGGAATCAGCCCCAGCATTTT.

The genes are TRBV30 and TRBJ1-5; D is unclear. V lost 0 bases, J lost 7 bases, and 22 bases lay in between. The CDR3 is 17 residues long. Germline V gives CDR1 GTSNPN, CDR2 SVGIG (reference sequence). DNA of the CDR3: TGTGCCTGGAGTGTAAGCGGGGTCGGGTTTGTTCGACAGCCCCAGCATTTT. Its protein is CAWSVSGVGFVRQPQHF.

CDR3 bases: TGTGCCAGCAGTGCCTCCCGGACAGGCAACTATGGCTACACCTTC. Protein product: CASSASRTGNYGYTF. This chain uses TRBV6-4 with TRBJ1-2; 7 nucleotides align to TRBD1. Germline loops: CDR1 MRHNA, CDR2 SNTAGT. This CDR3 region has 15 residues. V was pared by 4 bases and J by 2 bases, with 7 bases of the junction left unmatched.

The CDR3: CASSVSRDIERYEQYF. The CDR3, as DNA: TGTGCCAGCAGTGTGAGCCGGGACATCGAAAGGTACGAGCAGTACTTC. The chain employs TRBV6-1 and TRBJ2-7; D possibly corresponds to TRBD1 (6 bases). The CDR3 has 16 amino acids. CDR1 MNHNS and CDR2 SASEGT come from the germline V gene. V was trimmed by 4 bases and J by 4 bases, leaving 20 bases between them.

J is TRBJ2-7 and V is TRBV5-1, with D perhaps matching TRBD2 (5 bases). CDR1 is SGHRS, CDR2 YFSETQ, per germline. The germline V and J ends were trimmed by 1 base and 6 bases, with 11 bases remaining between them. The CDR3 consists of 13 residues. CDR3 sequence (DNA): TGCGCCAGCAGCTTGATATCGGGGTCCGAGCAGTACTTC. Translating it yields CASSLISGSEQYF.

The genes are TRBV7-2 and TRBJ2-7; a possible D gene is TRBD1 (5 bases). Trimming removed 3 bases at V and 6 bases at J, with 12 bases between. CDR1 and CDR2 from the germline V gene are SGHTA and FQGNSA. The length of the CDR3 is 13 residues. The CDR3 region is CASSFQGVGEQYF. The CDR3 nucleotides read TGTGCCAGCAGCTTTCAAGGGGTAGGCGAGCAGTACTTC.

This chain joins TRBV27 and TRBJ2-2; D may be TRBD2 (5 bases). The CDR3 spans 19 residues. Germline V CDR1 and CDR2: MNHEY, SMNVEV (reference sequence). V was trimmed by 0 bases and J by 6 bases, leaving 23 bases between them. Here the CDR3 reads CASSLSILLGSTRSGELFF. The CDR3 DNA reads TGTGCCAGCAGTTTATCGATTCTTTTGGGTTCTACTAGGTCCGGGGAGCTGTTTTTT.

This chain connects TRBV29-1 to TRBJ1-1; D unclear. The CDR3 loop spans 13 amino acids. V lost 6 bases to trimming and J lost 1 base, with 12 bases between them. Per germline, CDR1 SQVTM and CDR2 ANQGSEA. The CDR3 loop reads CSVGRWANTEAFF. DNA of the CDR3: TGCAGCGTGGGGAGGTGGGCGAACACTGAAGCTTTCTTT.

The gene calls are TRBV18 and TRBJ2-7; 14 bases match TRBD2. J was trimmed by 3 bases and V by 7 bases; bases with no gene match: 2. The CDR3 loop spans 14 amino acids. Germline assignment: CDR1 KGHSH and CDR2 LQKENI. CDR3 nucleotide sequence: TGTGCCAGCTTAGGACTAGCGGGAGGCTACGAGCAGTACTTC. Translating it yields CASLGLAGGYEQYF.

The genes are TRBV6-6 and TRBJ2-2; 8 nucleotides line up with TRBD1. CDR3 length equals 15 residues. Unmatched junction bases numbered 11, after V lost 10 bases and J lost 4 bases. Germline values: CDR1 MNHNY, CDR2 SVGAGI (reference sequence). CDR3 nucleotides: TGTGCCACATGGCAGGGCAGGGGGCTCACCGGGGAGCTGTTTTTT. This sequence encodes CATWQGRGLTGELFF.

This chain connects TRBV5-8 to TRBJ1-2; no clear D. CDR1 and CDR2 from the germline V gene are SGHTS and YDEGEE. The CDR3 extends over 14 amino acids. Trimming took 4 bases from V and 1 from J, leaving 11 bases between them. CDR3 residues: CASSGLGNNYGYTF. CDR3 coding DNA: TGTGCCAGCAGCGGGCTCGGGAATAACTATGGCTACACCTTC.

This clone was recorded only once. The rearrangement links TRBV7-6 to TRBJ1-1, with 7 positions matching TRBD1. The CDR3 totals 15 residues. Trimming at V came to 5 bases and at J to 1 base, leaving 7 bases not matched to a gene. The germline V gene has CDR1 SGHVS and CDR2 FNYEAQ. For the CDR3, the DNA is TGTGCCAGCAGCCCACAGGGGTTTCAGAACACTGAAGCTTTCTTT. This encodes CASSPQGFQNTEAFF. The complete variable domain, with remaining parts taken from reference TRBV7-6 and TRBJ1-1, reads GAGVSQSPRYKVTKRGQDVALRCDPISGHVSLYWYRQALGQGPEFLTYFNYEAQQDKSGLPNDRFSAERPEGSISTLTIQRTEQRDSAMYRCASSPQGFQNTEAFFGQGTRLTVV.

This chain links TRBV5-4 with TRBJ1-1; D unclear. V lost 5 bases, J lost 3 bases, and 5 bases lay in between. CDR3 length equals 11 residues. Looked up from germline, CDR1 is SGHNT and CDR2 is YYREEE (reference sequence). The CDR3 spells CASSGDTEAFF. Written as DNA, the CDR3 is TGTGCCAGCAGTGGAGACACTGAAGCTTTCTTT.

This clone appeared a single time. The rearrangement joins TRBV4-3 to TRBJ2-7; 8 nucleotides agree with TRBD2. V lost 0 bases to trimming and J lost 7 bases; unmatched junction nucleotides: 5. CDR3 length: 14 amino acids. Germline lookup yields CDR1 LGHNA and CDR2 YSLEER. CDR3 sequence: CASSQDGRGEEQYF. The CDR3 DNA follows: TGCGCCAGCAGCCAAGACGGGAGGGGGGAGGAGCAGTACTTC.

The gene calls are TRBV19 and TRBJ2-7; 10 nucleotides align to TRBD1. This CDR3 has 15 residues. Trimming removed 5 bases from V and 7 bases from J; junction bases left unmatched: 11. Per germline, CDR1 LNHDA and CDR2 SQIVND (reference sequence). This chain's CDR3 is CASSLPGQGNKEQYF. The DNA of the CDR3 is TGTGCCAGTAGTCTTCCGGGACAGGGGAATAAGGAGCAGTACTTC.

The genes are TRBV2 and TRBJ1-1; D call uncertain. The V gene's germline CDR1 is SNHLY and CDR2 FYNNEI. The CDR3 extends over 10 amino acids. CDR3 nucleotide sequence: TGTGCTTCCCGGGTAACTGAAGCTTTCTTT. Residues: CASRVTEAFF.

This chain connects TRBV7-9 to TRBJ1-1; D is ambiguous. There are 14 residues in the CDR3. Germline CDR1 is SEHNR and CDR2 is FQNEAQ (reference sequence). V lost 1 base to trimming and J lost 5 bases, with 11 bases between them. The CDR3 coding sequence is TGTGCCAGCAGCTTAGACGGGGTTTGGACTGAAGCTTTCTTT. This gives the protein CASSLDGVWTEAFF.

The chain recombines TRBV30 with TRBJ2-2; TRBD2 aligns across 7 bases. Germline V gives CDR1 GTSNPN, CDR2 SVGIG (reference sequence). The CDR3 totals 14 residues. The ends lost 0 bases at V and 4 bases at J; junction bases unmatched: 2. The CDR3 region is CAWSVPGGTGELFF. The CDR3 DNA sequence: TGTGCCTGGAGTGTCCCGGGGGGCACCGGGGAGCTGTTTTTT.

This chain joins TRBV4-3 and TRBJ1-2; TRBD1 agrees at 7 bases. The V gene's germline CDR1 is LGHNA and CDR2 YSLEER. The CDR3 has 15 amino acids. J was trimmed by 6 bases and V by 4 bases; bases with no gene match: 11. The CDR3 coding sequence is TGCGCCAGCAGCCCGACGGAGGGGGCGAGGAATGGCTACACCTTC. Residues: CASSPTEGARNGYTF.

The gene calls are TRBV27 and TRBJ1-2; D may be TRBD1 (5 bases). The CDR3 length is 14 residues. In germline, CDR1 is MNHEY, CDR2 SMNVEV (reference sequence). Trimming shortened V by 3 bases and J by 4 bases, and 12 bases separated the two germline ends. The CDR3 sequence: CASSLGQGLYGYTF. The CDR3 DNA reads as TGTGCCAGCAGTTTGGGCCAGGGCCTCTATGGCTACACCTTC.

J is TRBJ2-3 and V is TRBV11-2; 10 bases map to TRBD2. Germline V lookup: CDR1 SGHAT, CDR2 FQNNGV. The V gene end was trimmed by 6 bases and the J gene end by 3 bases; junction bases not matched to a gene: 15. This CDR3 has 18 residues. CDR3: CASSRRLAGEGGTDTQYF. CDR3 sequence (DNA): TGTGCCAGCAGTAGGAGGCTAGCGGGAGAGGGGGGAACAGATACGCAGTATTTT.

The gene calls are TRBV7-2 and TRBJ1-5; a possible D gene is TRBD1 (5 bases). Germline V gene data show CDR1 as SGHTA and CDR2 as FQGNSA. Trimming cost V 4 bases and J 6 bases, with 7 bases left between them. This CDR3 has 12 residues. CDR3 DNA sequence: TGTGCCAGCAGCTACAGGTCTCAGCCCCAGCATTTT. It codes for CASSYRSQPQHF.

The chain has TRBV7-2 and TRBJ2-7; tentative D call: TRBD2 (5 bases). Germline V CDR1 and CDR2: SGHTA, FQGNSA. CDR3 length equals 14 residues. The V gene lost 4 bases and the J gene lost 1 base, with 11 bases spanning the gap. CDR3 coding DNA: TGTGCCAGCAGCTCACTCGGGATGTCCTACGAGCAGTACTTC. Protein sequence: CASSSLGMSYEQYF.

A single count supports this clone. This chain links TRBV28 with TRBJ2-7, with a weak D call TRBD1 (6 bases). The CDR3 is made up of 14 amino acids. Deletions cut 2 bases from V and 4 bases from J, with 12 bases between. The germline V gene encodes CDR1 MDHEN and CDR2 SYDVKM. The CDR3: CASSLGGATYEQYF. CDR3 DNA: TGTGCCAGCAGTTTAGGGGGCGCCACTTACGAGCAGTACTTC. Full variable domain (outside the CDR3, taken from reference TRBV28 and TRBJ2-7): DVKVTQSSRYLVKRTGEKVFLECVQDMDHENMFWYRQDPGLGLRLIYFSYDVKMKEKGDIPEGYSVSREKKERFSLILESASTNQTSMYLCASSLGGATYEQYFGPGTRLTVT.

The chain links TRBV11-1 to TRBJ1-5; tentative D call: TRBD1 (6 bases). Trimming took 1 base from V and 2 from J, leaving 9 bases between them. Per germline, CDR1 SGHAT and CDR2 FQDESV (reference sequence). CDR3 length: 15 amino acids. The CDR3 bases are TGTGCCAGCAGCTTAGAAGGGGGGGGCAATCAGCCCCAGCATTTT. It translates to CASSLEGGGNQPQHF.

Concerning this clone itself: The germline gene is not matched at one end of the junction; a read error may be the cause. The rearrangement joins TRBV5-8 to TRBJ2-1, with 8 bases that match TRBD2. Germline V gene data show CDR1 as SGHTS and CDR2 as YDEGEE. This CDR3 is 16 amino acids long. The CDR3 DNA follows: TGTGCCAGCACCTTGCCGGGACCGCTTTTAGCGGGAGAGCAGTTCTTC. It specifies CASTLPGPLLAGEQFF. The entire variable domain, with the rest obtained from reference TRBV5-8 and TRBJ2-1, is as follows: EAGVTQSPTHLIKTRGQQATLRCSPISGHTSVYWYQQALGLGLQFLLWYDEGEERNRGNFPPRFSGRQFPNYSSELNVNALELEDSALYLCASTLPGPLLAGEQFFGPGTRLTVL.